This TCR beta chain was observed in a study of a mutant IDH1 vaccine in newly diagnosed glioma. Study as a whole: Vaccine dosing followed radiotherapy by 4-6 weeks, or accompanied temozolomide cycles.

Remarks on this clone: Antigen unknown.

Indicated time point: week 23, last vaccination. Each vaccine dose was 300 ug of mutant IDH1 20-mer peptide, with topical imiquimod. Diagnosis in the donors showed new WHO grade 3 or 4 astrocytomas that were IDH1-mutant and ATRX-lost. The trim removed 2 bases at V and 5 bases at J, leaving 5 bases unmatched. The CDR3 loop spans 16 amino acids. In germline, CDR1 is LGHNA, CDR2 YNFKEQ. Libraries were prepared by immunoSEQ multiplex PCR; TCRdb keeps only in-frame clonotypes and omits some of them. The sample contains tens of thousands of clones, under 80% of which appear only once. The receptor was isolated from a woman in her forties with glioma. Some clones in this sample may be carry-over from other donors' samples. The chain joins TRBV4-2 to TRBJ2-2; 10 bases agree with TRBD2. This material consisted of PBMCs, taken from a glioma patient whose treatment included an IDH1 peptide vaccine. The CDR3 here is CASSQRSGGETGELFF. CDR3 DNA: TGTGCCAGCAGCCAACGGAGCGGGGGGGAGACCGGGGAGCTGTTTTTT.